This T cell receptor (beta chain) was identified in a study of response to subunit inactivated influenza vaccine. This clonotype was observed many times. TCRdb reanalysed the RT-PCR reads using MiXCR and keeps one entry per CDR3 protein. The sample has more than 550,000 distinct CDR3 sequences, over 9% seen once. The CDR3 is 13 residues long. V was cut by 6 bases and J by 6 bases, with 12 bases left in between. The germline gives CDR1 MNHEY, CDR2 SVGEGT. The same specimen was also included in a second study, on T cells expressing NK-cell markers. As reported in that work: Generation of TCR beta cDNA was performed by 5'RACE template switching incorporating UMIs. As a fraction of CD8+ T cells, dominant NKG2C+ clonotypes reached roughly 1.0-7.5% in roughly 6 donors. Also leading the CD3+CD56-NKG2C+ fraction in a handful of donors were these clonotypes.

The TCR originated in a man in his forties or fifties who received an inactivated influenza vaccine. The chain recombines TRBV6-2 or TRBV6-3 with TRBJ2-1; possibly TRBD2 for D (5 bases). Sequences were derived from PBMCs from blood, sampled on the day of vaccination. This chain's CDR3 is CASSPDWINEQFF. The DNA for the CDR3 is TGTGCCAGCAGCCCGGACTGGATCAATGAGCAGTTCTTC.